The source of this TCR beta chain is a study of neoadjuvant nivolumab and ipilimumab in lung cancer. Study as a whole: Nivolumab 3 mg/kg was given days 1, 15 and 29, plus ipilimumab 1 mg/kg day 1 in combination.

Profiled with immunoSEQ multiplex PCR; TCRdb holds only in-frame clones, not every one. Among more than 25,000 clones, about 80% were seen once, and the ten largest hold about 18%. The V gene end was trimmed by 5 bases and the J gene end by 4 bases; junction bases not matched to a gene: 7. The CDR3 consists of 14 residues. The germline V gene encodes CDR1 SGHAT and CDR2 FQDESV (reference sequence). J is TRBJ2-5 and V is TRBV11-1; 7 bases agree with TRBD1. This TCR came from an adult with non-small cell lung cancer. Sample: tumor tissue, taken after neoadjuvant nivolumab, alone or with ipilimumab, at or shortly before surgery. As DNA, the CDR3 is TGTGCCAGCAGCCAGAGGGGACAGTTAGAGACCCAGTACTTC. The encoded protein is CASSQRGQLETQYF.